A selection of T cell receptor beta chains follows, all from one sample in a study of shared clonotypes between healthy human individuals. Profiled with immunoSEQ multiplex PCR; TCRdb holds only in-frame clones, not every one. The sample contains about 2.3 million clones, over 85% of which appear only once. The material sequenced was naive CD4+ T cells from PBMCs. The receptors were gathered from a man younger than 30 in good health. Some clones in this sample may be carry-over from other donors' samples. CDR3s include the opening cysteine and the closing phenylalanine or tryptophan. The D gene is left open where the match is weak. Clone size, where shown, is once, few, many, or a class for clones that have expanded.

j_call d_call cdr3_length v_call clone_size cdr3_aa cdr3_nt
TRBJ1-4 TRBD1 13 TRBV29-1 . CSVAGQGNEKLFF TGCAGCGTTGCTGGACAGGGGAATGAAAAACTGTTTTTT
TRBJ2-6 TRBD2 16 TRBV9 . CASSVGGSAGANVLTF TGTGCCAGCAGCGTGGGCGGGAGCGCTGGGGCCAACGTCCTGACTTTC
TRBJ1-1 TRBD1 13 TRBV2 few CASSSDRGREAFF TGTGCCAGCAGTAGTGACAGGGGGCGGGAGGCTTTCTTT
TRBJ1-5 TRBD1 15 TRBV28 . CASSSGGEGNQPQHF TGTGCCAGCAGTTCAGGGGGAGAAGGCAATCAGCCCCAGCATTTT
TRBJ2-7 TRBD2 13 TRBV29-1 . CSVEISGTYEQYF TGCAGCGTTGAGATTAGCGGGACCTACGAGCAGTACTTC
TRBJ2-1 TRBD2 16 TRBV7-2 . CASSLVGGRVGNEQFF TGTGCCAGCAGCTTAGTGGGCGGGAGAGTCGGGAATGAGCAGTTCTTC
TRBJ2-3 TRBD1 18 TRBV5-1 . CASSLTVAMQGARDTQYF TGCGCCAGCAGCCTCACCGTTGCTATGCAGGGGGCCCGAGATACGCAGTATTTT
TRBJ2-7 . 12 TRBV2 . CASSASSYEQYF TGTGCCAGCAGTGCAAGCTCCTACGAGCAGTACTTC
TRBJ2-5 . 13 TRBV5-1 . CASSPDSQETQYF TGCGCCAGCAGCCCCGACAGCCAAGAGACCCAGTACTTC
TRBJ2-7 TRBD2 18 TRBV28 . CASSLSGDMGLAFYEQYF TGTGCCAGCAGTTTATCCGGGGACATGGGACTAGCGTTCTACGAGCAGTACTTC
TRBJ2-1 . 13 TRBV28 . CASRTDSYNEQFF TGTGCCAGCAGGACAGACTCCTACAATGAGCAGTTCTTC
TRBJ1-3 TRBD1 14 TRBV18 . CASSRQGSGNTIYF TGTGCCAGCTCACGACAGGGATCTGGAAACACCATATATTTT
TRBJ1-1 . 15 TRBV15 . CATSRGSTGNTEAFF TGTGCCACCAGCAGAGGGTCGACAGGGAACACTGAAGCTTTCTTT
TRBJ2-7 . 14 TRBV5-4 . CASSLAGGPHEQYF TGTGCCAGCAGCTTGGCCGGGGGACCCCACGAGCAGTACTTC
TRBJ1-1 TRBD1 16 TRBV18 . CASSRIGDRAGTEAFF TGTGCCAGCTCACGAATAGGCGACAGGGCGGGCACTGAAGCTTTCTTT
TRBJ2-1 TRBD1 15 TRBV25-1 . CASRDSSTGGNEQFF TGTGCCAGCAGGGACTCCTCGACAGGGGGCAATGAGCAGTTCTTC
TRBJ2-4 . 15 TRBV6-5 . CASSYGPLAKNIQYF TGTGCCAGCAGTTACGGACCTTTAGCCAAAAACATTCAGTACTTC
TRBJ2-7 TRBD2 11 TRBV7-9 . CASSRGSEQYF TGTGCCAGCAGCCGCGGGAGCGAGCAGTACTTC
TRBJ1-1 . 13 TRBV2 . CASLKGWDTEAFF TGTGCCAGCCTCAAAGGTTGGGACACTGAAGCTTTCTTT
TRBJ1-5 . 13 TRBV19 . CASSWGAGQPQHF TGTGCCAGTAGTTGGGGGGCAGGACAGCCCCAGCATTTT
TRBJ2-7 TRBD2 16 TRBV30 . CAWSDQASGRRHEQYF TGTGCCTGGAGTGACCAGGCTAGCGGGAGACGCCACGAGCAGTACTTC
TRBJ1-1 . 14 TRBV2 . CASSLGRVNTEAFF TGTGCCAGCAGTCTAGGACGGGTGAACACTGAAGCTTTCTTT
TRBJ2-7 TRBD2 15 TRBV14 . CASSPGLAGRSEQYF TGTGCCAGCAGCCCTGGACTAGCGGGACGATCCGAGCAGTACTTC
TRBJ1-1 . 15 TRBV11-3 once CASSLDRAPNTEAFF TGTGCCAGCAGCTTAGATCGGGCACCAAACACTGAAGCTTTCTTT
TRBJ2-7 TRBD1 16 TRBV14 . CASSHQDRATYYEQYF TGTGCCAGCAGCCATCAGGACAGGGCGACATACTACGAGCAGTACTTC
TRBJ1-2 . 14 TRBV5-1 . CASSRSGTDYGYTF TGCGCCAGCAGCCGCTCCGGGACGGACTATGGCTACACCTTC
TRBJ2-7 TRBD1 15 TRBV28 . CASSLPGQAPYEQYF TGTGCCAGCAGCCTTCCGGGACAGGCCCCCTACGAGCAGTACTTC
TRBJ2-2 . 13 TRBV28 . CAGRTPNTGELFF TGTGCCGGCCGGACCCCGAACACCGGGGAGCTGTTTTTT
TRBJ2-7 . 14 TRBV28 . CASSSGIPSYEQYF TGTGCCAGCAGTTCCGGGATCCCCTCCTACGAGCAGTACTTC
TRBJ1-2 . 16 TRBV4-3 . CASSPHHRGGGSGYTF TGCGCCAGCAGCCCCCATCATCGGGGGGGAGGGTCTGGCTACACCTTC
TRBJ2-3 TRBD2 15 TRBV7-9 . CASSRLAGAPDTQYF TGTGCCAGCAGTAGACTGGCGGGAGCACCGGATACGCAGTATTTT
TRBJ1-3 . 13 TRBV30 . CAWKAGVENTIYF TGTGCCTGGAAAGCAGGGGTTGAAAACACCATATATTTT
TRBJ2-3 . 14 TRBV7-8 . CASSPPENTDTQYF TGTGCCAGCAGCCCCCCAGAGAACACAGATACGCAGTATTTT